The present T cell receptor (beta chain) was sequenced within a study of T cell changes during pregnancy in multiple sclerosis. The CDR3 has 13 amino acids. Germline CDR1 and CDR2: SQVTM and ANQGSEA. V was cut by 6 bases and J by 7 bases, with 15 bases left in between. This table comes from immunoSEQ multiplex PCR, and its TCRdb copy is limited to in-frame clones, with some not included. Counted here are about 40,000 clones, about nine tenths occurring once; the ten biggest clones make up roughly 0.75%. This material consisted of CD4+ T cells from peripheral blood mononuclear cells, taken before pregnancy. The chain links TRBV29-1 to TRBJ1-4, with unresolved D. The TCR sequence derives from a female donor with multiple sclerosis, enrolled in a pregnancy study. The CDR3 spells CSVAMMGSEKLFF. The CDR3 DNA reads as TGCAGCGTCGCCATGATGGGGAGTGAAAAACTGTTTTTT. Based on the CDR3 plus reference TRBV29-1 and TRBJ1-4, the full variable domain is SAVISQKPSRDICQRGTSLTIQCQVDSQVTMMFWYRQQPGQSLTLIATANQGSEATYESGFVIDKFPISRPNLTFSTLTVSNMSPEDSSIYLCSVAMMGSEKLFFGSGTQLSVL.